The clone carrying this T cell receptor (beta chain) has more than one count but fewer than ten. During its preparation, the TCRbeta library received unique molecular identifiers. TCRdb reprocessed the PCR reads with MiXCR, giving one entry per CDR3 protein. Here the sample spans about 260,000 distinct CDR3 sequences, under 9.5% being singletons. The CDR3 covers 12 residues. CDR1 and CDR2 (germline): SQVTM, ANQGSEA. The J segment lost 9 bases and the V segment lost 7 bases, leaving 10 bases of the junction unmatched. This sample is drawn from a study of T-cell reconstitution after alpha-beta-depleted transplantation in children.

The chain combines TRBV29-1 with TRBJ1-1, with 8 nucleotides matching TRBD1. This TCR came from a male patient aged 10-17 years who had a stem cell transplant for acute lymphoblastic leukemia, so the T cells may come from the graft donor. The material was PBMCs, mostly from graft donor cells, obtained 180 days after TCRalphabeta/CD19-depleted stem cell transplant. In DNA, the CDR3 is TGCAGCGGGCGGACAGGGTCGAGTCAAGCTTTCTTT. Translation gives CSGRTGSSQAFF. Using reference TRBV29-1 and TRBJ1-1 for the parts outside the CDR3, the full variable domain is SAVISQKPSRDICQRGTSLTIQCQVDSQVTMMFWYRQQPGQSLTLIATANQGSEATYESGFVIDKFPISRPNLTFSTLTVSNMSPEDSSIYLCSGRTGSSQAFFGQGTRLTVV.